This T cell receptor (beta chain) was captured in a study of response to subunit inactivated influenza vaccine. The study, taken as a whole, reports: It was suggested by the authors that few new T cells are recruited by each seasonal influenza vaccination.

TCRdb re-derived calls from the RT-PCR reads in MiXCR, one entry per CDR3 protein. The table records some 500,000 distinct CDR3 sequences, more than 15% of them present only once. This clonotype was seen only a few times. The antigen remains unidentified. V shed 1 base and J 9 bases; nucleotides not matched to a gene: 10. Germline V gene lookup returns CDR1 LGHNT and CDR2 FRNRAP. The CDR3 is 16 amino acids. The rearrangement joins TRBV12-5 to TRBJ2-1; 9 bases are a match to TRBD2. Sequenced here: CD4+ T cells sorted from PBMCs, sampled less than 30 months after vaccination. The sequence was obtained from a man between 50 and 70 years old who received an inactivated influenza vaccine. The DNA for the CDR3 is TGTGCTAGTGGTTTGGCGTTGACCGGGACTAGCAGTGAGCAGTTCTTC. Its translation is CASGLALTGTSSEQFF. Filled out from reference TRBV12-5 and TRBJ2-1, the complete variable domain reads DARVTQTPRHKVTEMGQEVTMRCQPILGHNTVFWYRQTMMQGLELLAYFRNRAPLDDSGMPKDRFSAEMPDATLATLKIQPSEPRDSAVYFCASGLALTGTSSEQFFGPGTRLTVL.